The 26 T cell receptor beta chains reported below all come from one sample, sequenced in a study of blood T cells in healthy people across ages. It was with a sample-barcoded 5' primer and a J-beta primer mix that a second PCR of about 6 to 12 cycles was run. TCRdb re-called the 5' RACE reads with MiXCR, one entry per CDR3 protein. The data contain hundreds of thousands of distinct CDR3 sequences, about three fifths of them singletons. The sequencing input was blood. The receptors come from a young man in good health.

A few counts support this clonotype. The chain combines TRBV4-2 with TRBJ2-5; D perhaps matches TRBD2 (6 bases). The CDR3 sequence is 15 residues long. Looked up from germline, CDR1 is LGHNA and CDR2 is YNFKEQ. V dropped 4 bases and J dropped 2 bases, with 14 bases sitting between them. The CDR3 reads CASSLIHGTQETQYF. CDR3 DNA sequence: TGTGCCAGCAGCCTAATTCATGGGACTCAAGAGACCCAGTACTTC.

The CDR3: CASSYRAAGSLEQFF. As DNA, the CDR3 is TGTGCCAGCAGTTACCGAGCCGCAGGGAGTCTTGAGCAGTTCTTC. The genes are TRBV6-2 or TRBV6-3 and TRBJ2-1, with D tentatively TRBD1 or TRBD2 (5 bases each). V lost 2 bases to trimming and J lost 9 bases, with 17 bases between them. CDR1 is MNHEY and CDR2 is SVGEGT in the germline V gene. This CDR3 contains 15 residues.

This chain connects TRBV2 to TRBJ1-2; possible D gene TRBD1, 5 bases. V was clipped by 6 bases and J by 3 bases, with 17 bases between them. Germline V gene lookup returns CDR1 SNHLY and CDR2 FYNNEI. This CDR3 has 15 amino acids. Written as DNA, the CDR3 is TGTGCCAGCAGAGCGGAAACGACAGCCTACTATGGCTACACCTTC. Translating it yields CASRAETTAYYGYTF.

The chain uses TRBV7-2 and TRBJ2-7; the D gene is possibly TRBD2 (6 bases). Germline V gene sequence: CDR1 SGHTA, CDR2 FQGNSA. The CDR3 length is 14 residues. V was cut by 1 base and J by 10 bases, with 17 bases left in between. The CDR3 nucleotides are TGTGCCAGCAGCTTAGGTTTGGACTATGGAGTTCAGTACTTC. Amino acid sequence: CASSLGLDYGVQYF. The variable domain in full, completed from reference TRBV7-2 and TRBJ2-7, reads GAGVSQSPSNKVTEKGKDVELRCDPISGHTALYWYRQSLGQGLEFLIYFQGNSAPDKSGLPSDRFSAERTGGSVSTLTIQRTQQEDSAVYLCASSLGLDYGVQYFGPGTRLTVT.

The chain combines TRBV6-1 with TRBJ1-6; 10 bases are a match to TRBD1. The CDR3 contains 13 residues. Germline CDR1 reads MNHNS; CDR2 reads SASEGT. V shed 8 bases, J shed 9 bases, and the junction held 4 bases outside the gene matches. Here the CDR3 DNA reads TGTGCCAGCGGGACAGGGGTGAGTTCACCCCTCCACTTT. It specifies CASGTGVSSPLHF.

The rearrangement joins TRBV20-1 to TRBJ2-1; 10 bases fit TRBD2. This CDR3 region has 16 residues. CDR1 and CDR2 from the germline V gene are DFQATT and SNEGSKA (reference sequence). V gave up 7 bases and J gave up 12 bases; unmatched junction bases: 21. Here the CDR3 reads CSVFAQMTSGLVGQFF. DNA of the CDR3: TGCAGTGTTTTCGCCCAAATGACTAGCGGGTTGGTTGGGCAGTTCTTC.

J is TRBJ2-5 and V is TRBV28; D may be TRBD1 (7 bases). Trimming took off 2 bases at V and 0 bases at J, with 16 bases between the two ends. Germline lookup yields CDR1 MDHEN and CDR2 SYDVKM. CDR3 length: 17 residues. The CDR3 DNA follows: TGTGCCAGCAGTTTAGGAGGGGGCCCGATGTACCAAGAGACCCAGTACTTC. Its translation is CASSLGGGPMYQETQYF.

The chain carries TRBV27 and TRBJ1-2; 12 nucleotides line up with TRBD1. V shed 6 bases, J shed 4 bases, and the junction held 6 bases outside the gene matches. The CDR3 is 15 amino acids. CDR1 MNHEY and CDR2 SMNVEV come from the germline V gene (reference sequence). CDR3 nucleotides: TGTGCCAGCAGGGGGACAGGGGGCGGTATCTATGGCTACACCTTC. This codes for CASRGTGGGIYGYTF.

The chain couples TRBV29-1 to TRBJ2-1; either TRBD1 or TRBD2 may supply D (5 bases each). V shed 4 bases and J shed 8 bases, with 6 bases lying between them. The CDR3 consists of 10 residues. Germline-derived CDR1 and CDR2 are SQVTM and ANQGSEA. CDR3 residues: CSVGGYEQFF. In DNA form, the CDR3 reads TGCAGCGTTGGGGGGTATGAGCAGTTCTTC.

CDR3 in DNA: TGTGCCAGCAGCCAAGTCGCGGGGACTAGCGGGGGAATCTACGAGCAGTACTTC. It codes for CASSQVAGTSGGIYEQYF. The chain combines TRBV4-2 with TRBJ2-5; TRBD2 matches 14 bases. The end of the DNA is better explained by TRBJ2-7, so the J call may be wrong. This CDR3 spans 18 amino acids. The germline V gene encodes CDR1 LGHNA and CDR2 YNFKEQ.

This chain connects TRBV20-1 to TRBJ1-6; D may be TRBD1 (5 bases). The CDR3 consists of 14 residues. CDR1 and CDR2 (germline): DFQATT, SNEGSKA (reference sequence). V was trimmed by 5 bases and J by 5 bases, leaving 13 bases between them. The CDR3 reads CSAGGRANNSPLHF. The CDR3, as DNA: TGCAGTGCTGGGGGGAGGGCTAATAATTCACCCCTCCACTTT.

The chain joins TRBV6-1 to TRBJ2-1; D call uncertain. Germline lookup yields CDR1 MNHNS and CDR2 SASEGT. V lost 11 bases and J 0 bases, leaving 8 bases between the germline ends. The CDR3 totals 12 residues. CDR3 sequence (DNA): TGTGCCGGGCGGAGCTCCTACAATGAGCAGTTCTTC. Its translation is CAGRSSYNEQFF.

V and J are TRBV20-1 and TRBJ2-4; the match to TRBD2 covers 7 bases. The germline gives CDR1 DFQATT, CDR2 SNEGSKA (reference sequence). With 4 bases clipped from V and 6 bases from J, the junction kept 9 bases outside the gene matches. The CDR3 length is 14 residues. The CDR3 nucleotides are TGCAGTGCTAACAGCGGGACCAACGGAAACATTCAGTACTTC. Translating gives CSANSGTNGNIQYF.

This chain links TRBV7-3 with TRBJ2-1, with D perhaps assigned TRBD1 or TRBD2 (6 bases each). CDR1 and CDR2 from the germline V gene are SGHTA and FQGTGA. CDR3 length: 15 amino acids. Trimming shortened V by 2 bases and J by 8 bases, and 16 bases separated the two germline ends. The CDR3 bases are TGTGCCAGCAGCTTATTCGGGGGCGGGATGGATGAGCAGTTCTTC. The encoded protein is CASSLFGGGMDEQFF.

This chain connects TRBV7-2 to TRBJ2-5; 9 bases are shared with TRBD1. The CDR3 covers 15 residues. The V gene's germline CDR1 is SGHTA and CDR2 FQGNSA. Trimming at V came to 3 bases and at J to 5 bases, leaving 7 bases not matched to a gene. CDR3 nucleotide sequence: TGTGCCAGCAGCTTGGGGACAGGGTGGAGGGAGACCCAGTACTTC. It encodes CASSLGTGWRETQYF. Complete variable domain (other parts from reference TRBV7-2 and TRBJ2-5): GAGVSQSPSNKVTEKGKDVELRCDPISGHTALYWYRQSLGQGLEFLIYFQGNSAPDKSGLPSDRFSAERTGGSVSTLTIQRTQQEDSAVYLCASSLGTGWRETQYFGPGTRLLVL.

This clonotype has a count of ten or more. The rearrangement joins TRBV11-2 to TRBJ2-5; D unclear. Per the germline V gene, CDR1 is SGHAT and CDR2 is FQNNGV. Trimming removed 1 base at V and 5 bases at J, with 5 bases between. The CDR3 has 12 residues. CDR3 protein: CASSLGMETQYF. CDR3 in DNA: TGTGCCAGCAGCTTAGGTATGGAGACCCAGTACTTC. Looking up the rest from reference TRBV11-2 and TRBJ2-5 gives the full variable domain: EAGVAQSPRYKIIEKRQSVAFWCNPISGHATLYWYQQILGQGPKLLIQFQNNGVVDDSQLPKDRFSAERLKGVDSTLKIQPAKLEDSAVYLCASSLGMETQYFGPGTRLLVL.

The chain employs TRBV20-1 and TRBJ2-1; 7 nucleotides align to TRBD1. The CDR3 runs 15 residues. The junction had 5 bases not matched to a gene; V was cut back by 0 bases and J by 3 bases. CDR1 and CDR2 from the germline V gene are DFQATT and SNEGSKA (reference sequence). The CDR3 sequence is CSARDPRDSYNEQFF. CDR3 nucleotides: TGCAGTGCTAGAGATCCCCGGGACAGCTACAATGAGCAGTTCTTC.

The chain links TRBV20-1 to TRBJ2-1; TRBD1 matches at 8 bases. The CDR3 covers 14 residues. Germline CDR1 and CDR2: DFQATT and SNEGSKA (reference sequence). V dropped 3 bases and J dropped 10; count of bases not matched to a gene: 11. The CDR3 region is CSASHADRGHEQFF. The CDR3 coding sequence is TGCAGTGCTAGTCACGCCGACAGGGGCCACGAGCAGTTCTTC.

The V and J genes are TRBV25-1 and TRBJ2-7, with TRBD1 matching 9 bases. The CDR3 length is 12 residues. Per germline, CDR1 MGHDK and CDR2 SYGVNS. Trimming cost V 7 bases and J 5 bases; bases outside gene matches: 3. The CDR3 loop reads CASKWDRDEQYF. The DNA for the CDR3 is TGTGCCAGCAAGTGGGACAGGGACGAGCAGTACTTC.

The chain links TRBV7-8 to TRBJ1-2; D is ambiguous. The CDR3 contains 13 residues. The ends were cut back, 5 bases at V and 9 bases at J, with 16 bases in the middle. CDR1 is SGHVS, CDR2 FQNEAQ, per germline. The CDR3 loop reads CASSPVEGVSYTF. CDR3 DNA: TGTGCCAGCAGCCCCGTTGAGGGAGTTAGCTACACCTTC.

This chain uses TRBV16 with TRBJ2-7; D gene uncertain. The CDR3 runs to 13 residues. CDR1 and CDR2 from the germline V gene are KGHSY and FQNENV. V shed 0 bases and J shed 4 bases, with 7 bases lying between them. CDR3 bases: TGTGCCAGCAGCCAATCCACAACTTACGAGCAGTACTTC. Its protein product is CASSQSTTYEQYF.

This rearrangement joins TRBV7-2 to TRBJ2-3, with D perhaps TRBD1 or TRBD2 (6 bases each). Per germline, CDR1 SGHTA and CDR2 FQGNSA. V was cut by 4 bases and J by 5 bases, with 22 bases left in between. The CDR3 is made up of 17 amino acids. The CDR3 bases are TGTGCCAGCAGCTCTCCCCCAGGAGGGACATACAAAGATACGCAGTATTTT. It encodes CASSSPPGGTYKDTQYF.

The CDR3 region has the DNA TGTGCCAGCAGCCTCCGGGACGCCAACTACGAGCAGTACTTC. Residues: CASSLRDANYEQYF. This chain links TRBV7-2 with TRBJ2-7; D could derive from TRBD1 or TRBD2 (5 bases each). The CDR3 is made up of 14 amino acids. CDR1 and CDR2 from the germline V gene are SGHTA and FQGNSA. V gave up 5 bases and J gave up 3 bases, with 14 bases separating them.

In its sample, this clonotype was seen many times. The chain joins TRBV7-9 to TRBJ1-1, with D possibly being TRBD1 (6 bases). This CDR3 has 14 residues. V lost 5 bases and J lost 5, with 15 bases in between. CDR1 and CDR2 (germline): SEHNR, FQNEAQ (reference sequence). In DNA form, the CDR3 reads TGTGCCAGCAGCCCCGTCACAGGGAGGACTGAAGCTTTCTTT. It specifies CASSPVTGRTEAFF. The full variable domain, with the rest looked up from reference TRBV7-9 and TRBJ1-1, is DTGVSQNPRHKITKRGQNVTFRCDPISEHNRLYWYRQTLGQGPEFLTYFQNEAQLEKSRLLSDRFSAERPKGSFSTLEIQRTEQGDSAMYLCASSPVTGRTEAFFGQGTRLTVV.

At least ten counts were recorded for this clonotype. This chain joins TRBV7-2 and TRBJ2-7, with 12 bases matching TRBD2. Losses at the gene ends were 4 bases for V and 4 bases for J; bases not matched to a gene: 5. The CDR3 is made up of 15 amino acids. Germline CDR1 SGHTA, CDR2 FQGNSA. The CDR3 DNA reads TGTGCCAGCAGCTCCGGACTAGCGGGGACATACGAGCAGTACTTC. Protein product: CASSSGLAGTYEQYF.

This chain connects TRBV7-2 to TRBJ2-5; no reliable D call. The CDR3 extends over 13 amino acids. Germline CDR1 is SGHTA and CDR2 is FQGNSA. V lost 0 bases to trimming and J lost 5 bases, with 7 bases between them. CDR3 nucleotide sequence: TGTGCCAGCAGCTTAGCATACCGGGAGACCCAGTACTTC. Translating it yields CASSLAYRETQYF.